These 29 T cell receptor beta chains originate from one sample sequenced in a study of blood T cells in healthy people across ages. Next came a second PCR, run for roughly 6 to 11 cycles, which used a sample-barcoded 5' primer along with a J-beta primer mix. TCRdb recomputed calls from the 5' RACE reads with MiXCR, one row per CDR3 protein. The sample lists roughly 700,000 distinct CDR3 sequences; over 45% were seen once. The sequenced sample was blood. These TCRs come from a woman between 55 and 75 years old in good health.

This rearrangement joins TRBV12-3 or TRBV12-4 to TRBJ2-7; D unresolved. The CDR3 length is 14 residues. V was cut by 5 bases and J by 0 bases, with 11 bases left in between. This chain's CDR3 is CASSPSGYSYEQYF. As DNA, the CDR3 is TGTGCCAGCAGTCCCTCCGGATACTCCTACGAGCAGTACTTC.

The chain is built from TRBV11-2 and TRBJ2-7; 10 bases are a match to TRBD1. This CDR3 region has 16 residues. CDR1 and CDR2 (germline): SGHAT, FQNNGV. The V gene end was trimmed by 1 base and the J gene end by 5 bases; junction bases not matched to a gene: 8. The CDR3 sequence: CASSLVFGTGVNEQYF. CDR3 DNA: TGTGCCAGCAGCTTAGTATTCGGGACAGGGGTCAACGAGCAGTACTTC.

V gene TRBV29-1 combines with J gene TRBJ2-7; TRBD2 aligns across 8 bases. The CDR3 is 13 residues long. Germline CDR1 SQVTM, CDR2 ANQGSEA. J was trimmed by 3 bases and V by 7 bases; bases with no gene match: 8. The CDR3, as DNA: TGCAGCGCCTCTCCGGGGGGGAGCTACGAGCAGTACTTC. Its translation is CSASPGGSYEQYF.

About this clonotype itself: A much larger clone lies a single base off, so this may be a read error. The chain carries TRBV7-2 and TRBJ2-7; D is unresolved. The CDR3 has 16 residues. From germline, CDR1 is SGHTA and CDR2 FQGNSA. V was cut by 5 bases and J by 0 bases, with 17 bases left in between. CDR3 DNA: TGTGCCAGCAGCCCAAGGCGTCGGCCGAGCTCCTACGAGCAGTACTTC. It specifies CASSPRRRPSSYEQYF.

As concerns this clonotype: A read error may explain this, as a much larger clone is one base away. This chain uses TRBV25-1 with TRBJ2-5, with 9 bases matching TRBD2. The ends lost 3 bases at V and 11 bases at J; junction bases unmatched: 13. There are 15 residues in the CDR3. The V gene's germline CDR1 is MGHDK and CDR2 SYGVNS. CDR3 in DNA: TGTGCCAGCAGTGATCCTAGCGGGGACCCTAATGAGCAGTACTTC. This sequence encodes CASSDPSGDPNEQYF.

DNA of the CDR3: TGTGCCACCAGCAGAGATCGAATGGCACAGGGGGCTGGCTACACCTTC. Protein sequence: CATSRDRMAQGAGYTF. V gene TRBV15 combines with J gene TRBJ1-2, with 9 nucleotides matching TRBD1. The CDR3 extends over 16 amino acids. With 0 bases clipped from V and 7 bases from J, the junction kept 9 bases outside the gene matches. CDR1 is LNHNV and CDR2 is YYDKDF in the germline V gene (reference sequence).

This rearrangement joins TRBV7-2 to TRBJ2-3; 11 positions match TRBD2. Germline CDR1 is SGHTA and CDR2 is FQGNSA. The V gene end was trimmed by 4 bases and the J gene end by 6 bases; junction bases not matched to a gene: 12. There are 17 residues in the CDR3. CDR3 bases: TGTGCCAGCAGCTCCCCCGGGACTAGCGGCCTTAGGGATACGCAGTATTTT. Its translation is CASSSPGTSGLRDTQYF.

V usage is TRBV27 and J usage is TRBJ2-5; D is unclear. Trimming shortened V by 5 bases and J by 0 bases, and 7 bases separated the two germline ends. The germline gives CDR1 MNHEY, CDR2 SMNVEV (reference sequence). This CDR3 spans 13 amino acids. CDR3 amino acids: CASSPLYQETQYF. CDR3 bases: TGTGCCAGCAGTCCCCTGTACCAAGAGACCCAGTACTTC.

This clonotype was detected a few times. This chain uses TRBV4-1 with TRBJ2-2, with 15 bases lining up with TRBD2. Germline CDR1 MGHRA, CDR2 YSYEKL. The ends lost 5 bases at V and 0 bases at J; junction bases unmatched: 10. CDR3 length: 20 residues. CDR3 sequence reads: CASSTPPGLAGGPNTGELFF. Here the CDR3 DNA reads TGCGCCAGCAGCACGCCTCCGGGACTAGCGGGAGGCCCGAACACCGGGGAGCTGTTTTTT.

This clonotype turned up a few times. CDR3 residues: CASSSQGTSGNEQFF. Here the CDR3 DNA reads TGCGCCAGCAGCTCTCAAGGGACTAGCGGCAATGAGCAGTTCTTC. The chain couples TRBV5-1 to TRBJ2-1; 11 bases are a match to TRBD2. Germline CDR1 is SGHRS and CDR2 is YFSETQ. The CDR3 length is 15 residues. Trimming took 3 bases from V and 6 from J; bases not matched to a gene: 5.

The sample holds one count of this clonotype. The gene calls are TRBV29-1 and TRBJ1-4; D not certain. Trimming shortened V by 4 bases and J by 3 bases, and 9 bases separated the two germline ends. CDR1 is SQVTM, CDR2 ANQGSEA, per germline. The CDR3 contains 13 residues. The chain's CDR3 is CSVGSWPNEKLFF. The CDR3 region has the DNA TGCAGCGTTGGTTCGTGGCCTAATGAAAAACTGTTTTTT.

This clonotype was detected a few times. The chain links TRBV6-1 to TRBJ2-1; TRBD2 might be the D (6 bases). CDR1 is MNHNS and CDR2 is SASEGT in the germline V gene. The CDR3 is 14 residues long. With 4 bases removed from V and 5 bases from J, the gap between germline ends came to 12 bases. CDR3 nucleotide sequence: TGTGCCAGCAGTGCCGATCTAGCGAACAATGAGCAGTTCTTC. Translation: CASSADLANNEQFF.

This clonotype was observed a few times. This chain joins TRBV6-2 or TRBV6-3 and TRBJ2-1; perhaps TRBD2 as D (6 bases). Germline values: CDR1 MNHEY, CDR2 SVGEGT. V lost 5 bases and J lost 10, with 15 bases in between. The CDR3 is 13 residues long. CDR3 DNA sequence: TGTGCCAGCAGTGCCCCCGCTAGCGCCGAGCAGTTCTTC. Translating it yields CASSAPASAEQFF.

The gene calls are TRBV9 and TRBJ2-1; TRBD2 agrees at 8 bases. Germline V lookup: CDR1 SGDLS, CDR2 YYNGEE. Trimming at V came to 0 bases and at J to 3 bases, leaving 5 bases not matched to a gene. The CDR3 spans 16 residues. The CDR3 protein is CASSVVGGGIYNEQFF. The CDR3 DNA reads as TGTGCCAGCAGCGTAGTAGGCGGGGGGATCTACAATGAGCAGTTCTTC.

The chain is built from TRBV20-1 and TRBJ2-7; tentative D call: TRBD2 (6 bases). The germline V and J ends were trimmed by 0 bases and 0 bases, with 15 bases remaining between them. This CDR3 is built from 16 residues. CDR1 is DFQATT, CDR2 SNEGSKA, per germline (reference sequence). For the CDR3, the DNA is TGCAGTGCTAGAGATCGGCTAGCGACAAGCTCCTACGAGCAGTACTTC. It specifies CSARDRLATSSYEQYF.

A few counts support this clonotype. The chain joins TRBV24-1 to TRBJ2-5; no definite D call. In germline, CDR1 is KGHDR, CDR2 SFDVKD. This CDR3 spans 13 amino acids. V was cut by 4 bases and J by 0 bases, with 5 bases left in between. CDR3 sequence: CATSEIHQETQYF. The CDR3 coding sequence is TGTGCCACCAGTGAAATACACCAAGAGACCCAGTACTTC.

V gene TRBV25-1 combines with J gene TRBJ2-7, with a tentative D call TRBD1 (7 bases). The V and J ends lost 6 bases and 2 bases respectively, with 14 bases between them. Germline-derived CDR1 and CDR2 are MGHDK and SYGVNS. The CDR3 sequence is 14 residues long. Written as DNA, the CDR3 is TGTGCCAGCAGCCAAGGAGGGGGCCCCTACGAGCAGTACTTC. It yields the protein CASSQGGGPYEQYF.

This chain connects TRBV28 to TRBJ2-1; no clear D. V lost 5 bases, J lost 8 bases, and 4 bases lay in between. The CDR3 has 10 residues. Germline values: CDR1 MDHEN, CDR2 SYDVKM. DNA for the CDR3: TGTGCCAGCAGTCCTGATGAGCAGTTCTTC. This encodes CASSPDEQFF.

A remark on this clonotype: Germline and junction disagree at one end, which may indicate a read error. The chain recombines TRBV6-2 or TRBV6-3 with TRBJ2-7; TRBD1 might be the D (6 bases). CDR1 and CDR2 from the germline V gene are MNHEY and SVGEGT. The CDR3 is made up of 14 amino acids. The CDR3 coding sequence is TGTGTCAGCAATCACAGGGAAGGATCCTACGAGCAGTACTTC. It specifies CVSNHREGSYEQYF.

The chain links TRBV4-2 to TRBJ2-2; TRBD1 might be the D (7 bases). V gave up 1 base and J gave up 4 bases, with 13 bases separating them. The CDR3 covers 16 residues. Per the germline V gene, CDR1 is LGHNA and CDR2 is YNFKEQ. The CDR3 loop is CASSQVGRDSTGELFF. In nucleotides, the CDR3 is TGTGCCAGCAGCCAAGTGGGGCGGGACAGCACCGGGGAGCTGTTTTTT.

This clonotype turned up a few times. V is TRBV5-5 and J is TRBJ2-2; TRBD2 is a possible D gene (5 bases). V was shortened by 2 bases and J by 0 bases, with 8 bases between the two germline ends. Germline values: CDR1 SGHKS, CDR2 YYEKEE (reference sequence). The CDR3 is 15 amino acids. The CDR3 region is CASSFREANTGELFF. CDR3 in DNA: TGTGCCAGCAGCTTCCGGGAAGCGAACACCGGGGAGCTGTTTTTT.

The rearrangement joins TRBV7-3 to TRBJ1-1; 8 bases line up with TRBD1. In germline, CDR1 is SGHTA, CDR2 FQGTGA. The CDR3 has 14 residues. V shed 4 bases, J shed 4 bases, and the junction held 5 bases outside the gene matches. The CDR3 coding sequence is TGTGCCAGCAGCTCGACAGGGGTGCCCACTGAAGCTTTCTTT. Translation: CASSSTGVPTEAFF.

This chain joins TRBV20-1 and TRBJ2-6; 8 bases are a match to TRBD1. V was clipped by 6 bases and J by 1 base; unmatched bases: 8. The CDR3 loop spans 16 amino acids. Germline V gene lookup returns CDR1 DFQATT and CDR2 SNEGSKA (reference sequence). The CDR3 DNA follows: TGCAGTGCCCTCGGACAGGGCAAGTCTGGGGCCAACGTCCTGACTTTC. Residues: CSALGQGKSGANVLTF.

This rearrangement joins TRBV7-2 to TRBJ1-1, with a weak D call TRBD1 (5 bases). Trimming shortened V by 3 bases and J by 6 bases, and 14 bases separated the two germline ends. CDR1 and CDR2 (germline): SGHTA, FQGNSA. CDR3 length: 14 residues. The CDR3 region is CASSFGGGWAEAFF. As DNA, the CDR3 is TGTGCCAGCAGCTTCGGGGGAGGTTGGGCTGAAGCTTTCTTT.

This clonotype has ten or more counts. The V call is TRBV29-1, the J call TRBJ1-1, with D possibly being TRBD1 (6 bases). This CDR3 contains 11 residues. CDR1 and CDR2 from the germline V gene are SQVTM and ANQGSEA. V lost 3 bases and J 6 bases, leaving 8 bases between the germline ends. The CDR3 DNA is TGCAGCGTTGACCCAGGGGCTGAAGCTTTCTTT. Amino acids: CSVDPGAEAFF. Looking up the rest from reference TRBV29-1 and TRBJ1-1 gives the full variable domain: SAVISQKPSRDICQRGTSLTIQCQVDSQVTMMFWYRQQPGQSLTLIATANQGSEATYESGFVIDKFPISRPNLTFSTLTVSNMSPEDSSIYLCSVDPGAEAFFGQGTRLTVV.

CDR3 in amino acids: CASTLSTDNEQYF. The CDR3 DNA is TGTGCCAGCACTCTTTCGACAGACAATGAGCAGTACTTC. This chain joins TRBV12-3 or TRBV12-4 and TRBJ2-5; D perhaps matches TRBD1 (5 bases). V lost 7 bases and J lost 11, with 20 bases in between. The CDR3 spans 13 residues.

This clonotype was seen many times. V usage is TRBV7-2 and J usage is TRBJ2-1; D remains ambiguous. In germline, CDR1 is SGHTA, CDR2 FQGNSA. The V end lost 2 bases, the J end lost 4 bases, and 3 bases lay between the germline ends. This CDR3 spans 12 amino acids. CDR3 amino acids: CASSLNYNEQFF. The CDR3 DNA sequence: TGTGCCAGCAGCTTAAATTACAATGAGCAGTTCTTC. Looking up the rest from reference TRBV7-2 and TRBJ2-1 gives the full variable domain: GAGVSQSPSNKVTEKGKDVELRCDPISGHTALYWYRQSLGQGLEFLIYFQGNSAPDKSGLPSDRFSAERTGGSVSTLTIQRTQQEDSAVYLCASSLNYNEQFFGPGTRLTVL.

A single count supports this clonotype. This chain uses TRBV6-1 with TRBJ1-1; D is ambiguous. The ends were cut back, 2 bases at V and 5 bases at J, with 15 bases in the middle. Germline V gene sequence: CDR1 MNHNS, CDR2 SASEGT. This CDR3 is built from 15 residues. The CDR3 region is CASSEQVGLGTEAFF. DNA of the CDR3: TGTGCCAGCAGTGAACAGGTCGGGTTGGGGACTGAAGCTTTCTTT.

A note on this clonotype: With a much larger clone just one base away, this may be a read error. The rearrangement uses TRBV6-1 and TRBJ2-3, with 7 nucleotides matching TRBD1. The germline V gene has CDR1 MNHNS and CDR2 SASEGT. With 8 bases clipped from V and 0 bases from J, the junction kept 11 bases outside the gene matches. The length of the CDR3 is 16 residues. This chain's CDR3 is CASELQGPLSTDTQYF. The CDR3 DNA reads TGTGCCAGCGAGCTACAGGGGCCCCTTAGCACAGATACGCAGTATTTT.